This paragraph reports one TCR beta chain. Its cognate antigen is unknown. The template for TCR beta VDJ and CDR3 sequence profiling was genomic DNA. One entry per CDR3 protein, called by TCRdb with MiXCR from the reads. The data contain some 220,000 distinct CDR3 sequences, roughly 33% of them seen just once; the ten biggest clones take up 1% to 1.3%. The CDR3 has 15 amino acids. Deletions cut 6 bases from V and 1 base from J, with 16 bases between. Germline CDR1 is DFQATT and CDR2 is SNEGSKA (reference sequence). These data originate in a study of CD8+CD57+ T cells in acquired aplastic anemia. For the study at large: The mean DNA yield obtained from sorted CD4+ and CD8+ cells came to about 3 ug. On average, healthy donors gave some 11 million reads for CD4+ cells. Study results and limitations: Patients and controls were found to share more than 25 CD8+ CDR3 sequences.

Sequencing was carried out using sorted CD4+, CD8+, or CD8+CD57+ T cells (not recorded which) from PBMCs. The rearrangement uses TRBV20-1 and TRBJ1-5; D is undetermined. The TCR comes from a human donor in good health, serving as a control. CDR3: CSARLEQLSNQPQHF. CDR3 in DNA: TGCAGTGCCCGGCTAGAGCAACTGAGCAATCAGCCCCAGCATTTT.